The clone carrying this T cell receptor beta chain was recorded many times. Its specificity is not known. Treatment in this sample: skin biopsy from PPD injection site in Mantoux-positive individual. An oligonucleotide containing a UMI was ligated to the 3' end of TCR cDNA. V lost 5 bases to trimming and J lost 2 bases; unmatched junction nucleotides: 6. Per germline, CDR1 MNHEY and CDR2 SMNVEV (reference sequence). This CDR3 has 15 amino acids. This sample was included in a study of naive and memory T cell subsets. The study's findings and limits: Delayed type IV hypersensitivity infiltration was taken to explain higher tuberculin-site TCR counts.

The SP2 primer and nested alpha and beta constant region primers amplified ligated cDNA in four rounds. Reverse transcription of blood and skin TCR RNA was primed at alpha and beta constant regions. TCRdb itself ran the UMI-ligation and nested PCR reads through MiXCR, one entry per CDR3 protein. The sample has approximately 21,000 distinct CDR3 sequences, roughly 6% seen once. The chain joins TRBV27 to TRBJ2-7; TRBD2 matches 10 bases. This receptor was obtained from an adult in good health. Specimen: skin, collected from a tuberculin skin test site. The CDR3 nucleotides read TGTGCCAGCAGTCCCGGACTAGCGGACCCCTACGAGCAGTACTTC. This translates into CASSPGLADPYEQYF.